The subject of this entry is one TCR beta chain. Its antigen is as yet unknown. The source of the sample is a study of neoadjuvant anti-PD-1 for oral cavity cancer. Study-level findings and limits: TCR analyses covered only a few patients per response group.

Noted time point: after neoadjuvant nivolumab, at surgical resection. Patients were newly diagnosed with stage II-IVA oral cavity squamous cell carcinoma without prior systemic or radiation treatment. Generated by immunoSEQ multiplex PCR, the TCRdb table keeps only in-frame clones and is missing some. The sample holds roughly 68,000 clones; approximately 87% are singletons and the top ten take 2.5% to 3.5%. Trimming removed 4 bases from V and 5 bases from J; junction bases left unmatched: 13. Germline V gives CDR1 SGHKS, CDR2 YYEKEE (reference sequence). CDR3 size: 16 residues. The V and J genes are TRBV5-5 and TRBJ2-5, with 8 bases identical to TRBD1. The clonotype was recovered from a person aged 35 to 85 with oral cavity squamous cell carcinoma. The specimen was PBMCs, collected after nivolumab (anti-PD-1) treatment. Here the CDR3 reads CASSHSVWTGMETQYF. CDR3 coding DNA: TGTGCCAGCAGCCACAGTGTGTGGACAGGGATGGAGACCCAGTACTTC.